Below, 12 T cell receptor beta chains from the same sample are listed, as sequenced in a study of blood T cell repertoires in COVID-19. The data were produced by immunoSEQ multiplex PCR, yet TCRdb's version contains in-frame clones alone and is incomplete. The repertoire consists of 140,000 to 150,000 clones, with about 90% occurring once and the leading ten covering 4%. The specimen sequenced was PBMCs or T cells enriched from blood (not recorded which). These receptors were obtained from a woman aged 40 to 49 who had been exposed to COVID-19.

This chain joins TRBV9 and TRBJ1-6; 12 nucleotides agree with TRBD1. The CDR3 has 16 amino acids. Per germline, CDR1 SGDLS and CDR2 YYNGEE. V shed 6 bases and J 7 bases; nucleotides not matched to a gene: 8. The CDR3 DNA reads as TGTGCCAGCACTCCGGGACAGGGGGCTCAGAATTCACCCCTCCACTTT. Translated, it gives CASTPGQGAQNSPLHF. The full variable domain, rest sourced from reference TRBV9 and TRBJ1-6, is DSGVTQTPKHLITATGQRVTLRCSPRSGDLSVYWYQQSLDQGLQFLIQYYNGEERAKGNILERFSAQQFPDLHSELNLSSLELGDSALYFCASTPGQGAQNSPLHFGNGTRLTVT.

This clone came up many times. The V call is TRBV12-5, the J call TRBJ2-5; 9 nucleotides line up with TRBD1. CDR3 length equals 16 residues. Germline CDR1 and CDR2: LGHNT and FRNRAP. V shed 2 bases and J 4 bases; nucleotides not matched to a gene: 8. The CDR3 DNA reads as TGTGCTAGTGGTTTGTCCCACCCACAGGGGGCAGAGACCCAGTACTTC. Amino acids: CASGLSHPQGAETQYF.

The chain recombines TRBV27 with TRBJ1-6; D perhaps matches TRBD1 (5 bases). CDR3 size: 14 residues. From germline, CDR1 is MNHEY and CDR2 SMNVEV (reference sequence). V lost 6 bases, J lost 6 bases, and 12 bases lay in between. This CDR3 is CASRGVTLNSPLHF. CDR3 nucleotides: TGTGCCAGCAGAGGGGTAACCCTTAATTCACCCCTCCACTTT.

V and J are TRBV28 and TRBJ1-3; D perhaps matches TRBD1 (5 bases). Trimming took 0 bases from V and 3 from J, leaving 12 bases between them. Germline V gene lookup returns CDR1 MDHEN and CDR2 SYDVKM. This CDR3 has 16 residues. As DNA, the CDR3 is TGTGCCAGCAGTTTATGGGGGCGAGCTGATGGAAACACCATATATTTT. This codes for CASSLWGRADGNTIYF.

The rearrangement joins TRBV4-1 to TRBJ2-1; 8 bases align to TRBD2. CDR3 length: 15 amino acids. V lost 2 bases, J lost 4 bases, and 4 bases stayed unmatched. Per the germline V gene, CDR1 is MGHRA and CDR2 is YSYEKL. CDR3 sequence (DNA): TGCGCCAGCAGCCAAAGTCCGGGGGGGTACAATGAGCAGTTCTTC. It yields the protein CASSQSPGGYNEQFF.

The chain recombines TRBV6-2 or TRBV6-3 with TRBJ1-3; 9 positions agree with TRBD1. Germline values: CDR1 MNHEY, CDR2 SVGEGT. The CDR3 totals 17 residues. The V segment lost 2 bases and the J segment 1 base; nucleotides outside the gene matches: 6. This CDR3 is CASSYHTGTGSGNTIYF. CDR3 coding DNA: TGTGCCAGCAGTTACCACACCGGGACAGGGTCTGGAAACACCATATATTTT.

DNA of the CDR3: TGCGCCAGCAGCTTGCGACAGGGTGGTGGAAACACCATATATTTT. Encoded protein: CASSLRQGGGNTIYF. The chain couples TRBV5-1 to TRBJ1-3; the match to TRBD1 covers 7 bases. Germline lookup yields CDR1 SGHRS and CDR2 YFSETQ. V lost 1 base and J lost 3; bases outside the gene matches: 4. This CDR3 contains 15 residues.

The rearrangement joins TRBV11-2 to TRBJ2-7; no clear D. This CDR3 comprises 14 residues. CDR1 and CDR2 (germline): SGHAT, FQNNGV. The V end lost 3 bases, the J end lost 6 bases, and 15 bases lay between the germline ends. DNA of the CDR3: TGTGCCAGCAGCTTCATTCAATGGTCGGGCGAGCAGTACTTC. It codes for CASSFIQWSGEQYF.

In regard to this clone: This may be a read error: a much more frequent sequence differs by one nucleotide. The chain joins TRBV7-2 to TRBJ2-2; TRBD2 might be the D (6 bases). Germline assignment: CDR1 SGHTA and CDR2 FQGNSA. V was pared by 6 bases and J by 5 bases, with 10 bases between. The CDR3 contains 13 residues. The CDR3 loop reads CASRVGGTGELFF. As DNA, the CDR3 is TGTGCCAGCAGGGTTGGGGGGACCGGGGAGCTGTTTTTT.

The V and J genes are TRBV27 and TRBJ2-5; TRBD2 agrees at 8 bases. The V and J ends lost 2 bases and 1 base, in that order; junction bases with no gene match: 12. The CDR3 spans 18 residues. Germline CDR1 reads MNHEY; CDR2 reads SMNVEV (reference sequence). The CDR3: CASSLTGGGLGVQETQYF. DNA for the CDR3: TGTGCCAGCAGTTTAACTGGCGGGGGGCTGGGTGTCCAAGAGACCCAGTACTTC.

This clone was picked up one time. The rearrangement uses TRBV27 and TRBJ2-1; D remains unclear. CDR1 and CDR2 (germline): MNHEY, SMNVEV (reference sequence). CDR3 length equals 14 residues. V lost 1 base and J lost 0, with 4 bases in between. The CDR3 protein is CASSLLSSYNEQFF. CDR3 DNA sequence: TGTGCCAGCAGTTTATTGAGCTCCTACAATGAGCAGTTCTTC.

The chain carries TRBV25-1 and TRBJ1-1; possibly TRBD1 for D (5 bases). V lost 8 bases to trimming and J lost 7 bases, with 17 bases between them. This CDR3 has 13 amino acids. Germline V gene data show CDR1 as MGHDK and CDR2 as SYGVNS. The CDR3 nucleotides read TGTGCCAGCCAGTTTAGGACAAGCAGTGAAGCTTTCTTT. It codes for CASQFRTSSEAFF.